This is a list of T cell receptor beta chains from one sample in a study of tumor-infiltrating lymphocytes in primary liver carcinoma. MiXCR, applied by TCRdb to the multiplex PCR reads, yields one record per CDR3 protein. The sample records 150,000 to 200,000 distinct CDR3 sequences, 65% being singletons. Source material: peripheral blood. These receptors all stem from a woman aged 60 to 75 with primary liver carcinoma and hepatitis B virus infection. Each CDR3 is given with its conserved first and last residue. Each record gives: J gene, clone size, V gene, D gene, CDR3 DNA, CDR3 protein. A D gene is named only where the DNA matches it firmly. Clone sizes are given selectively: once, few, many, or a class where the clone is expanded.

j_call: TRBJ2-7; clone_size: few; v_call: TRBV5-1; d_call: -; cdr3_nt: TGCGCCAGCAGCCATAGGACGGAGTCCTACGAGCAGTACTTC; cdr3_aa: CASSHRTESYEQYF
j_call: TRBJ2-2; clone_size: -; v_call: TRBV23-1; d_call: -; cdr3_nt: TGCGCCAGCAGTCAATCTTCCGGGAACACCGGGGACCTGTTTTTT; cdr3_aa: CASSQSSGNTGDLFF
j_call: TRBJ1-4; clone_size: few; v_call: TRBV12-3/TRBV12-4; d_call: TRBD1; cdr3_nt: TGTGCCAGCAGTAAGGGGGCTTCCACAACTAATGAAAAACTGTTTTTT; cdr3_aa: CASSKGASTTNEKLFF
j_call: TRBJ2-5; clone_size: -; v_call: TRBV11-2; d_call: -; cdr3_nt: TGTGCCAGCAGCTTATCGGGCAGGGGAGAGACCCAGTGCTTC; cdr3_aa: CASSLSGRGETQCF
j_call: TRBJ2-4; clone_size: once; v_call: TRBV7-9; d_call: -; cdr3_nt: TGTGCCAGCAGCTTAATGGGACAAAGCATTCAGTACTTC; cdr3_aa: CASSLMGQSIQYF
j_call: TRBJ2-6; clone_size: -; v_call: TRBV11-2; d_call: -; cdr3_nt: TGTGTCAGCAGCACCGGGCCGTCTGGGGCCAGCGTCCTGACTTTC; cdr3_aa: CVSSTGPSGASVLTF
j_call: TRBJ2-4; clone_size: -; v_call: TRBV6-1; d_call: TRBD2; cdr3_nt: TGTGGCAGCAGTGAAGAGGCAAGCGGGAGGACTAGCGCCAAAAACACACAGTACTTC; cdr3_aa: CGSSEEASGRTSAKNTQYF
j_call: TRBJ1-4; clone_size: -; v_call: TRBV5-4; d_call: TRBD1; cdr3_nt: TGTGCCAGCAGCAATCAGGGACAGGGGGGACTGTTTTTT; cdr3_aa: CASSNQGQGGLFF
j_call: TRBJ2-7; clone_size: -; v_call: TRBV6-2/TRBV6-3; d_call: -; cdr3_nt: TGTGCGAGGGGGTATATTAGGGGGAGCGAGCAGTACTTC; cdr3_aa: CARGYIRGSEQYF
j_call: TRBJ2-1; clone_size: -; v_call: TRBV19; d_call: -; cdr3_nt: TGTGCCAGTAGTGAGTGGGTGCAATACAATGAGCAGTTCTTC; cdr3_aa: CASSEWVQYNEQFF
j_call: TRBJ2-7; clone_size: -; v_call: TRBV2; d_call: -; cdr3_nt: TGTGCCAGCAGTGAAAGGCGGGGCTCCTACGAGCAGTACTTC; cdr3_aa: CASSERRGSYEQYF
j_call: TRBJ2-7; clone_size: -; v_call: TRBV11-2; d_call: -; cdr3_nt: TGTGTCAGCAGCTTTCAGGGCGGTAGGGCCTCCTACGAGCAGTACTTC; cdr3_aa: CVSSFQGGRASYEQYF
j_call: TRBJ1-6; clone_size: few; v_call: TRBV11-2; d_call: -; cdr3_nt: TGTGCCAGCAGCTTGGATCCTTGGTTTCCTAATTCACCCCTCCACTTT; cdr3_aa: CASSLDPWFPNSPLHF
j_call: TRBJ1-5; clone_size: few; v_call: TRBV6-5; d_call: -; cdr3_nt: TGTGCCAGCAGTTACTCCATAGGGGTCAATCAGTCCCAGCATTTT; cdr3_aa: CASSYSIGVNQSQHF
j_call: TRBJ1-2; clone_size: -; v_call: TRBV28; d_call: -; cdr3_nt: TGTGCCAGCCGTGACAGCATCGGAGTCTATGGCTACATCTTC; cdr3_aa: CASRDSIGVYGYIF
j_call: TRBJ1-2; clone_size: few; v_call: TRBV12-3/TRBV12-4; d_call: TRBD1; cdr3_nt: TGTGCCAGCAGCCGAGGACAGGACTATGGCTACACCTTC; cdr3_aa: CASSRGQDYGYTF